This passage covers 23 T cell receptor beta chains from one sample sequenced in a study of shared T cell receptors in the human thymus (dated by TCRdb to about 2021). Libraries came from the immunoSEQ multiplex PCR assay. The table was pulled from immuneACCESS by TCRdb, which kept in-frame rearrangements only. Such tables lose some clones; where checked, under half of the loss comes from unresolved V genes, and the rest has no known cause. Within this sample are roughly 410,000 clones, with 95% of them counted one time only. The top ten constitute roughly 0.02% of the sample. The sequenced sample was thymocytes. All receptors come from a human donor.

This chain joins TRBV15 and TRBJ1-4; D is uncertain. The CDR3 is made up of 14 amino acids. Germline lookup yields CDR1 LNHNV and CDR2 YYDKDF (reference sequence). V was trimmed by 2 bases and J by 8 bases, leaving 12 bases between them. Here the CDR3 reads CATSRFRSPEKLFF. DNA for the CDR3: TGTGCCACCAGCAGATTCCGGAGTCCCGAAAAACTGTTTTTT.

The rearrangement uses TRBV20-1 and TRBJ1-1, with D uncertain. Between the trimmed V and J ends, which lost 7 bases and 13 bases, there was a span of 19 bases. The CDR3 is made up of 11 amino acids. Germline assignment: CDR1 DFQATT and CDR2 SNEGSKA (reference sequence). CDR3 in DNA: TGCAGTGGTATTAGTGTAGAGAAGGTTTTCTTT. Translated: CSGISVEKVFF.

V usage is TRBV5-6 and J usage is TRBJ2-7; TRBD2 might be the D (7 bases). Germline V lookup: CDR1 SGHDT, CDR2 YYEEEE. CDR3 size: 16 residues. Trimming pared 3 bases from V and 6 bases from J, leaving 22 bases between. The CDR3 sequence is CASSYPGGHWPVEQYF. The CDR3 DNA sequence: TGTGCCAGCAGCTACCCGGGGGGACATTGGCCAGTCGAGCAGTACTTC. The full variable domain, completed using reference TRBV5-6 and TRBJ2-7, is DAGVTQSPTHLIKTRGQQVTLRCSPKSGHDTVSWYQQALGQGPQFIFQYYEEEERQRGNFPDRFSGHQFPNYSSELNVNALLLGDSALYLCASSYPGGHWPVEQYFGPGTRLTVT.

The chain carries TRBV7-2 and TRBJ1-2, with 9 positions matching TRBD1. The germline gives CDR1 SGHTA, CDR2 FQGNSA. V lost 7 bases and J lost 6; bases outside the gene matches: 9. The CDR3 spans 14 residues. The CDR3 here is CASKSGTGTNGYTF. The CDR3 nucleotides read TGTGCCAGCAAATCCGGGACAGGGACAAATGGCTACACCTTC. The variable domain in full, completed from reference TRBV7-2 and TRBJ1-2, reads GAGVSQSPSNKVTEKGKDVELRCDPISGHTALYWYRQSLGQGLEFLIYFQGNSAPDKSGLPSDRFSAERTGGSVSTLTIQRTQQEDSAVYLCASKSGTGTNGYTFGSGTRLTVV.

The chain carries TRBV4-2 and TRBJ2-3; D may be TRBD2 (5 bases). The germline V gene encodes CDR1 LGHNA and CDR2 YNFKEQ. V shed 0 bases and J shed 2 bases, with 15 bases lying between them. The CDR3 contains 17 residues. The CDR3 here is CASSQDLRSGTTDTQYF. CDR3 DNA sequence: TGTGCCAGCAGCCAAGATCTAAGGAGCGGAACCACAGATACGCAGTATTTT.

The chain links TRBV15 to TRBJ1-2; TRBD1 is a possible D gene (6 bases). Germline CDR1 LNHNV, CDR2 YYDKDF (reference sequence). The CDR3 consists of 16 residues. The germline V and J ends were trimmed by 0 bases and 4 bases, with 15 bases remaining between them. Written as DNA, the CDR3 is TGTGCCACCAGCAGAGATTTCGGGGGGCGCTGCTATGGCTACACCTTC. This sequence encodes CATSRDFGGRCYGYTF.

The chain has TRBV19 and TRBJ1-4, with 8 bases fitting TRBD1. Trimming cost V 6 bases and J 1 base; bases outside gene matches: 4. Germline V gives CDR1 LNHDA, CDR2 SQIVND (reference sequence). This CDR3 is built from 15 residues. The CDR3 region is CASSRDRRTNEKLFF. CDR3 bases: TGTGCCAGTAGCAGGGACAGGCGAACTAATGAAAAACTGTTTTTT. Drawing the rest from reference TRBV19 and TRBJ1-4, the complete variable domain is DGGITQSPKYLFRKEGQNVTLSCEQNLNHDAMYWYRQDPGQGLRLIYYSQIVNDFQKGDIAEGYSVSREKKESFPLTVTSAQKNPTAFYLCASSRDRRTNEKLFFGSGTQLSVL.

CDR3 bases: TGTGCCAGCAGTAGGGCAGGCAATGAGCAGTTCTTC. Its translation is CASSRAGNEQFF. This chain links TRBV2 with TRBJ2-1; no definite D call. The germline V and J ends were trimmed by 5 bases and 6 bases, with 8 bases remaining between them. Germline loops: CDR1 SNHLY, CDR2 FYNNEI. This CDR3 is built from 12 residues.

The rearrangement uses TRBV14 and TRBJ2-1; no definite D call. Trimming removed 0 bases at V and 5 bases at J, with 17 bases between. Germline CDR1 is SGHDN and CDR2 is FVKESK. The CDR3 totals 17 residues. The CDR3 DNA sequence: TGTGCCAGCAGCCAAGATCCCCACATCGGGTCCCACAATGAGCAGTTCTTC. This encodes CASSQDPHIGSHNEQFF.

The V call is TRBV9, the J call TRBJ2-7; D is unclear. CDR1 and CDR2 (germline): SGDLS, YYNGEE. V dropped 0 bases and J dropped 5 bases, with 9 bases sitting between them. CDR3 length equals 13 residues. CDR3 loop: CASSVETGNEQYF. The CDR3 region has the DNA TGTGCCAGCAGCGTAGAGACGGGTAACGAGCAGTACTTC.

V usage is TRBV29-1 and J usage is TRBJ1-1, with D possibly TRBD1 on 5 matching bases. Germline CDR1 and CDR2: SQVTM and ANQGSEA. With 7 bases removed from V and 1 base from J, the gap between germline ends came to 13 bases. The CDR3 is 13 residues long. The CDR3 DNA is TGCAGCGGTGCCGGGACCGAGAACACTGAAGCTTTCTTT. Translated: CSGAGTENTEAFF.

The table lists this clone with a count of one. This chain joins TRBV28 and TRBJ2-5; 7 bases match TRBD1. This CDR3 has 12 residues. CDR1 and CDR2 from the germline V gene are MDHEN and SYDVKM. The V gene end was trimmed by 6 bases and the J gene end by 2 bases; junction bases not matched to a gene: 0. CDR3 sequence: CASRTGQETQYF. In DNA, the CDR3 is TGTGCCAGCAGGACAGGGCAAGAGACCCAGTACTTC.

CDR3 DNA: TGTGCCAGCTCACCACCGAACGGCTATGGCTACACCTTC. Protein product: CASSPPNGYGYTF. This chain joins TRBV18 and TRBJ1-2; no definite D call. Trimming stripped 0 bases from V and 4 bases from J, with 6 bases between. Germline V gene lookup returns CDR1 KGHSH and CDR2 LQKENI. The CDR3 has 13 residues.

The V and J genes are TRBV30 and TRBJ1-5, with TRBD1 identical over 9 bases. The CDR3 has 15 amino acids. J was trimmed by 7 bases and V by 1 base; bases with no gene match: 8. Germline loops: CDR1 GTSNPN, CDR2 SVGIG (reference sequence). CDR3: CAWSAPGQGRQPQHF. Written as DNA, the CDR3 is TGTGCCTGGAGTGCCCCGGGACAGGGAAGGCAGCCCCAGCATTTT.

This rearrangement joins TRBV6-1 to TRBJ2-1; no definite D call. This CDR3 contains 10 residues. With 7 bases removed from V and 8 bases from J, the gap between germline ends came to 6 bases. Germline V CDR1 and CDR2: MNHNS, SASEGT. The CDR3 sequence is CASIHDEQFF. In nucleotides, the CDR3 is TGTGCCAGCATCCATGATGAGCAGTTCTTC.

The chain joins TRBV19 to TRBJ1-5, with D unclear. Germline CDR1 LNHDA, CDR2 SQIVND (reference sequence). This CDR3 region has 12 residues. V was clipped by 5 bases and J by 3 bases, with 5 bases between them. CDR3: CASSGNNQPQHF. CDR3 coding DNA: TGTGCCAGTAGTGGGAACAATCAGCCCCAGCATTTT. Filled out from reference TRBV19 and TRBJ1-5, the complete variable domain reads DGGITQSPKYLFRKEGQNVTLSCEQNLNHDAMYWYRQDPGQGLRLIYYSQIVNDFQKGDIAEGYSVSREKKESFPLTVTSAQKNPTAFYLCASSGNNQPQHFGDGTRLSIL.

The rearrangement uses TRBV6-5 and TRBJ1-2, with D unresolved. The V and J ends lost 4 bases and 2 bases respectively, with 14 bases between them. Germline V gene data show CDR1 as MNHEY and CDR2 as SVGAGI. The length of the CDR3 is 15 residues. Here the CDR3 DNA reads TGTGCCAGCAGTTTCCTCGCGACTCCCAACTATGGCTACACCTTC. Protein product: CASSFLATPNYGYTF.

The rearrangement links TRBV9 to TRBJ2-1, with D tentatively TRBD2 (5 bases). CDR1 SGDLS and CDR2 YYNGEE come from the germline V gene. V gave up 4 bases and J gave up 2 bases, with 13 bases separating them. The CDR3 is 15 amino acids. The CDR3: CASSPEGGTYNEQFF. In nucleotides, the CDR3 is TGTGCCAGCAGCCCAGAGGGCGGTACCTACAATGAGCAGTTCTTC. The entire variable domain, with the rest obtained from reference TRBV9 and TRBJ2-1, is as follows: DSGVTQTPKHLITATGQRVTLRCSPRSGDLSVYWYQQSLDQGLQFLIQYYNGEERAKGNILERFSAQQFPDLHSELNLSSLELGDSALYFCASSPEGGTYNEQFFGPGTRLTVL.

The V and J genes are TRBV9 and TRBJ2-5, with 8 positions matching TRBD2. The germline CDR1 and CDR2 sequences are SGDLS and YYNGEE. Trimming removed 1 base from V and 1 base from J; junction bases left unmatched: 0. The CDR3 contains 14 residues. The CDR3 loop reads CASSVTSGQETQYF. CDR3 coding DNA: TGTGCCAGCAGCGTAACTAGCGGCCAAGAGACCCAGTACTTC.

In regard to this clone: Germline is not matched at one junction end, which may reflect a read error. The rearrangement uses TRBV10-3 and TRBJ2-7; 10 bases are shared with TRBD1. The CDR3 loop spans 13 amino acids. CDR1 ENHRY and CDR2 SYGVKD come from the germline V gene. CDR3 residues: CATSFSSRDRGDF. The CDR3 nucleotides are TGTGCCACCTCATTCTCCTCTCGGGACAGGGGAGACTTC.

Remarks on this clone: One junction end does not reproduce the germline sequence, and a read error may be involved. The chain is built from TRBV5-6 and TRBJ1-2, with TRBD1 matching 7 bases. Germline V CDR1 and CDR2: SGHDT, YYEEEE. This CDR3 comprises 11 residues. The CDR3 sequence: CASSPSGDSDF. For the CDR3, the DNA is TGTGCCAGCAGCCCCAGTGGGGACAGCGACTTC.

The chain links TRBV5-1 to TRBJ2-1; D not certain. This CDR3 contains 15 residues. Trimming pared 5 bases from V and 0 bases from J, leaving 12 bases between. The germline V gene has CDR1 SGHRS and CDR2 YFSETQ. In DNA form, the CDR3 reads TGCGCCAGCAGGTCAGGTTTAAGCTCCTACAATGAGCAGTTCTTC. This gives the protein CASRSGLSSYNEQFF.

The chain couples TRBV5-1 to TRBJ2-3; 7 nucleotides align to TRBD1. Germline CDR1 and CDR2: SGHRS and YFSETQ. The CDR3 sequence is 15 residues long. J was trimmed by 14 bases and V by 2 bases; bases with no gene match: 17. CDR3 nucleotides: TGCGCCAGCAGCTTCAGGTTTAGACAGGGCTCAATTATGTATTTT. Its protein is CASSFRFRQGSIMYF.